This T cell receptor beta chain was profiled in a study of radiotherapy plus CTLA-4 blockade in lung cancer. Study summary: Among all patients, more than 15% showed objective responses, while about 30% had disease control.

Produced via immunoSEQ multiplex PCR; TCRdb's table is partial and in-frame only. The profile shows about 86,000 clones, 83% of them singletons. Focal radiation with ipilimumab CTLA-4 blockade was given to patients with chemo-refractory metastatic non-small-cell lung cancer. The J segment lost 3 bases and the V segment lost 8 bases, leaving 3 bases of the junction unmatched. The CDR3 runs 13 residues. Germline V gene sequence: CDR1 MDHEN, CDR2 SYDVKM. This chain links TRBV28 with TRBJ2-7, with 11 bases identical to TRBD2. This specimen was peripheral blood, taken from a patient treated with radiotherapy plus ipilimumab. The receptor was isolated from a human donor with non-small cell lung cancer who had stable disease on radiotherapy plus ipilimumab. In DNA form, the CDR3 reads TGTGCCAGCCTAGCGGGGGGCTTCTACGAGCAGTACTTC. Translating gives CASLAGGFYEQYF.